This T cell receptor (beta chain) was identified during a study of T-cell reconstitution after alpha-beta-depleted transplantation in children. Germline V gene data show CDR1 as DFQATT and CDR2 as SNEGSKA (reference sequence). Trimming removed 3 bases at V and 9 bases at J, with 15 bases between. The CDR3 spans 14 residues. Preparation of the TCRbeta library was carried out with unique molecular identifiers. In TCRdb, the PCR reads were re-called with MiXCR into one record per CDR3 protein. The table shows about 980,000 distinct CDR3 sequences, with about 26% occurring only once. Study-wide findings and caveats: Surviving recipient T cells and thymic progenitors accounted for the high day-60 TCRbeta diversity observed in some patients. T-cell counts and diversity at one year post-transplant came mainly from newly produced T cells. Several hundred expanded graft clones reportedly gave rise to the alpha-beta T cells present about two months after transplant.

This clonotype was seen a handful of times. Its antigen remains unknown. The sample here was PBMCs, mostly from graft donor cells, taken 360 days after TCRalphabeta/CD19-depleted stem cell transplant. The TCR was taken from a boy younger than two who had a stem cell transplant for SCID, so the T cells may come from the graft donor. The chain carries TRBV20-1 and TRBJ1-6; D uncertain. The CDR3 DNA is TGCAGTGCTAGTCCGAGGGCAGGAGGTTCACCCCTCCACTTT. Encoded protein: CSASPRAGGSPLHF.